This section outlines one T cell receptor beta chain sequence together with its context. The antigen is unknown. The data were obtained in a study of cytomegalovirus exposure and HLA in healthy donors. Study conclusions and caveats: CMV serostatus alone was available as immune exposure information.

The PCR had 60 Vbeta and 13 Jbeta primers. Assay: immunoSEQ multiplex PCR; the TCRdb copy retains only in-frame clones and omits some. The top ten clones hold 2.2% of a sample with around 150,000 clones, about 80% of them seen once. This TCR came from a man aged 25-45 years in good health and CMV-seronegative. The sequenced sample was PBMCs.

The CDR3 reads CASSSDRLAGGHRAYTQYF. The CDR3 DNA reads TGTGCCAGCAGTTCAGATCGACTAGCGGGAGGCCACCGCGCGTATACGCAGTATTTT. V is TRBV28 and J is TRBJ2-3; 13 nucleotides align to TRBD2. Losses at the gene ends were 4 bases for V and 7 bases for J; bases not matched to a gene: 17. The CDR3 length is 19 residues. Germline CDR1 reads MDHEN; CDR2 reads SYDVKM. The full variable domain, its missing parts supplied by reference TRBV28 and TRBJ2-3, is DVKVTQSSRYLVKRTGEKVFLECVQDMDHENMFWYRQDPGLGLRLIYFSYDVKMKEKGDIPEGYSVSREKKERFSLILESASTNQTSMYLCASSSDRLAGGHRAYTQYFGPGTRLTVL.